Included here is one T cell receptor (beta chain) sequence, with context. What it binds is unknown. The PCR was carried out with 60 Vbeta primers and 13 Jbeta primers. Original methodology: Around 83 million unique TCR beta chains, roughly 10 million shared, were counted in a later analysis. The repertoire was sequenced with immunoSEQ multiplex PCR; TCRdb's copy has only in-frame clones and lacks some. From that table come the V and J calls and clone size; the DNA was used to work out D and trimming. In total, the table holds fewer than 110,000 clones. Germline V lookup: CDR1 MDHEN, CDR2 SYDVKM. Trimming took 7 bases from V and 8 from J, leaving 17 bases between them. The CDR3 consists of 13 residues. The entry originates in a study of cytomegalovirus exposure and HLA in healthy donors. Findings and caveats of the study: Most TCR sequences were rare, but some public TCRs occurred in many donors. Across HLA loci, a later analysis found differing TCR association rates, with DRB1 most and HLA-C fewest.

This sequence originates from a middle-aged man in good health and CMV-seronegative. V and J are TRBV28 and TRBJ1-2; possibly TRBD1 for D (5 bases). The specimen sequenced was PBMCs. The CDR3 bases are TGTGCCAGCAAAGTCAGGGAGGGTGGCGGCTACACCTTC. Protein product: CASKVREGGGYTF.